These 19 T cell receptor beta chains originate from one sample sequenced in a study of cytomegalovirus exposure and HLA in healthy donors. Use of 60 Vbeta and 13 Jbeta primers characterized the PCR. Method: immunoSEQ multiplex PCR; TCRdb's copy keeps in-frame clones and lacks some. This sample has about 120,000 clones, with less than 10% found just once. Sample: PBMCs. These receptors came from a woman aged 40 to 49 in good health and CMV-seropositive.

The V gene is TRBV29-1, the J gene TRBJ2-7, with 7 positions matching TRBD2. Per the germline V gene, CDR1 is SQVTM and CDR2 is ANQGSEA. The J segment lost 2 bases and the V segment lost 4 bases, leaving 5 bases of the junction unmatched. This CDR3 is 13 amino acids long. CDR3 sequence reads: CSVGGGFPYEQYF. CDR3 nucleotide sequence: TGCAGCGTTGGGGGGGGATTTCCCTACGAGCAGTACTTC.

A few counts support this clone. V is TRBV29-1 and J is TRBJ1-4, with D possibly matching TRBD1 (6 bases). From germline, CDR1 is SQVTM and CDR2 ANQGSEA. The CDR3 is 13 residues long. The V end lost 4 bases, the J end lost 3 bases, and 9 bases lay between the germline ends. CDR3 in DNA: TGCAGCGTTGGGGGACAAGCTAATGAAAAACTGTTTTTT. The encoded protein is CSVGGQANEKLFF. The entire variable domain, with the rest obtained from reference TRBV29-1 and TRBJ1-4, is as follows: SAVISQKPSRDICQRGTSLTIQCQVDSQVTMMFWYRQQPGQSLTLIATANQGSEATYESGFVIDKFPISRPNLTFSTLTVSNMSPEDSSIYLCSVGGQANEKLFFGSGTQLSVL.

This clone was found a few times. V is TRBV5-1 and J is TRBJ1-3; 8 bases map to TRBD1. With 1 base clipped from V and 3 bases from J, the junction kept 6 bases outside the gene matches. The CDR3 totals 16 residues. Germline values: CDR1 SGHRS, CDR2 YFSETQ. CDR3 nucleotide sequence: TGCGCCAGCAGCTTGCCATCGACAGGGGTTGGAAACACCATATATTTT. The encoded protein is CASSLPSTGVGNTIYF.

This clone has more than one count but fewer than ten. The J gene is TRBJ2-5, the V gene TRBV27; a weak D match, TRBD1 (7 bases). V lost 3 bases to trimming and J lost 1 base, with 12 bases between them. Germline loops: CDR1 MNHEY, CDR2 SMNVEV (reference sequence). The CDR3 is made up of 15 amino acids. This chain's CDR3 is CASSFAGGGQETQYF. DNA for the CDR3: TGTGCCAGCAGTTTCGCAGGGGGAGGCCAAGAGACCCAGTACTTC.

The V gene is TRBV15, the J gene TRBJ1-4; no reliable D call. Trimming removed 0 bases from V and 5 bases from J, with 10 bases in between. CDR1 and CDR2 (germline): LNHNV, YYDKDF (reference sequence). CDR3 size: 15 residues. The CDR3 reads CATSRDRRRNEKLFF. The CDR3 nucleotides are TGTGCCACCAGCAGAGATCGACGGAGGAATGAAAAACTGTTTTTT.

The chain combines TRBV5-1 with TRBJ2-7; TRBD1 agrees at 9 bases. The germline CDR1 and CDR2 sequences are SGHRS and YFSETQ. This CDR3 is built from 15 residues. V was clipped by 5 bases and J by 4 bases; unmatched bases: 10. Here the CDR3 reads CASRATGGFPYEQYF. The CDR3 region has the DNA TGCGCCAGCAGAGCGACAGGGGGATTCCCTTACGAGCAGTACTTC.

This clone appeared a few times. The rearrangement joins TRBV5-1 to TRBJ1-3; tentative D call: TRBD1 (5 bases). CDR3 size: 16 residues. The V gene's germline CDR1 is SGHRS and CDR2 YFSETQ. The ends were cut back, 0 bases at V and 4 bases at J, with 14 bases in the middle. The CDR3 DNA is TGCGCCAGCAGCTTGGCCGGGGGAGCAGGGGGAAACACCATATATTTT. Translating gives CASSLAGGAGGNTIYF.

The chain couples TRBV5-4 to TRBJ2-3; D is perhaps TRBD2 (5 bases). Trimming removed 10 bases at V and 6 bases at J, with 12 bases between. CDR3 length: 11 amino acids. CDR1 is SGHNT and CDR2 is YYREEE in the germline V gene (reference sequence). The CDR3 reads CAFPAGDTQYF. CDR3 in DNA: TGTGCCTTCCCGGCGGGTGATACGCAGTATTTT. Looking up the rest from reference TRBV5-4 and TRBJ2-3 gives the full variable domain: ETGVTQSPTHLIKTRGQQVTLRCSSQSGHNTVSWYQQALGQGPQFIFQYYREEENGRGNFPPRFSGLQFPNYSSELNVNALELDDSALYLCAFPAGDTQYFGPGTRLTVL.

The CDR3 sequence: CASSPSTDTQYF. Written as DNA, the CDR3 is TGTGCCAGCAGCCCAAGCACAGATACGCAGTATTTT. The chain recombines TRBV7-9 with TRBJ2-3; D gene unclear. The CDR3 has 12 amino acids. Germline V gene sequence: CDR1 SEHNR, CDR2 FQNEAQ (reference sequence). The V end lost 5 bases, the J end lost 0 bases, and 3 bases lay between the germline ends.

The chain combines TRBV25-1 with TRBJ1-1; TRBD1 might be the D (5 bases). This CDR3 has 16 residues. V was trimmed by 3 bases and J by 3 bases, leaving 17 bases between them. The germline CDR1 and CDR2 sequences are MGHDK and SYGVNS. The CDR3 sequence: CASSDPGQGWDTEAFF. CDR3 nucleotide sequence: TGTGCCAGCAGTGACCCCGGGCAGGGATGGGACACTGAAGCTTTCTTT.

This clone was found a few times. This rearrangement joins TRBV10-3 to TRBJ2-1, with 8 bases aligning to TRBD1. The CDR3 has 14 amino acids. The V and J ends lost 6 bases and 5 bases, in that order; junction bases with no gene match: 6. The germline CDR1 and CDR2 sequences are ENHRY and SYGVKD. The chain's CDR3 is CAISEDRGHNEQFF. In nucleotides, the CDR3 is TGTGCCATCAGCGAAGACAGGGGACACAATGAGCAGTTCTTC.

This clone came up a few times. The V call is TRBV7-3, the J call TRBJ2-7, with TRBD1 identical over 8 bases. V dropped 2 bases and J dropped 5; count of bases not matched to a gene: 8. Germline-derived CDR1 and CDR2 are SGHTA and FQGTGA. The CDR3 has 15 amino acids. CDR3 bases: TGTGCCAGCAGCTTATCGCGGACAGGGCCGGACGAGCAGTACTTC. This gives the protein CASSLSRTGPDEQYF.

The V and J genes are TRBV7-9 and TRBJ1-2; 7 bases map to TRBD1. V trimming: 5 bases; J trimming: 4 bases; junction bases outside the gene matches: 10. The CDR3 has 15 residues. Germline V gives CDR1 SEHNR, CDR2 FQNEAQ (reference sequence). Written as DNA, the CDR3 is TGTGCCAGCAGCAACGCCACCGGGACAGTCTATGGCTACACCTTC. Translation gives CASSNATGTVYGYTF. Using reference TRBV7-9 and TRBJ1-2 for the parts outside the CDR3, the full variable domain is DTGVSQNPRHKITKRGQNVTFRCDPISEHNRLYWYRQTLGQGPEFLTYFQNEAQLEKSRLLSDRFSAERPKGSFSTLEIQRTEQGDSAMYLCASSNATGTVYGYTFGSGTRLTVV.

The sample holds a few counts of this clone. The chain is built from TRBV6-4 and TRBJ1-4; 7 bases are a match to TRBD1. In germline, CDR1 is MRHNA, CDR2 SNTAGT. J was trimmed by 4 bases and V by 5 bases; bases with no gene match: 4. This CDR3 spans 14 amino acids. The DNA for the CDR3 is TGTGCCAGCAGTCCCGACAGGGATAATGAAAAACTGTTTTTT. Translation gives CASSPDRDNEKLFF.

The V call is TRBV5-1, the J call TRBJ1-2; 7 bases agree with TRBD1. Germline CDR1 SGHRS, CDR2 YFSETQ. V lost 4 bases, J lost 0 bases, and 3 bases stayed unmatched. The CDR3 totals 14 residues. The CDR3 DNA sequence: TGCGCCAGCAGCACAGGGACAGCTAACTATGGCTACACCTTC. Translating gives CASSTGTANYGYTF.

The rearrangement joins TRBV2 to TRBJ1-2; 7 bases are shared with TRBD1. This CDR3 has 15 residues. Trimming took 0 bases from V and 5 from J; bases not matched to a gene: 6. The germline V gene has CDR1 SNHLY and CDR2 FYNNEI. The CDR3 nucleotides read TGTGCCAGCAGTGAAGCGCCAGGGGGAGTGTATGGCTACACCTTC. Translation gives CASSEAPGGVYGYTF.

This clone was seen only a few times. The CDR3 is CASSLGPNTEAFF. The CDR3 DNA reads as TGTGCCAGCAGCTTAGGGCCGAACACTGAAGCTTTCTTT. The chain combines TRBV11-2 with TRBJ1-1; unclear D gene. The CDR3 sequence is 13 residues long. CDR1 and CDR2 from the germline V gene are SGHAT and FQNNGV. V lost 1 base, J lost 1 base, and 4 bases lay in between.

This chain links TRBV9 with TRBJ1-1; 9 nucleotides match TRBD1. The germline V gene has CDR1 SGDLS and CDR2 YYNGEE. J was trimmed by 5 bases and V by 0 bases; bases with no gene match: 8. The CDR3 is 16 amino acids. Here the CDR3 reads CASSVGPGTGKTEAFF. The CDR3 region has the DNA TGTGCCAGCAGCGTAGGCCCCGGGACAGGGAAGACTGAAGCTTTCTTT. The variable domain in full, with the rest retrieved from reference TRBV9 and TRBJ1-1, is DSGVTQTPKHLITATGQRVTLRCSPRSGDLSVYWYQQSLDQGLQFLIQYYNGEERAKGNILERFSAQQFPDLHSELNLSSLELGDSALYFCASSVGPGTGKTEAFFGQGTRLTVV.

The chain is built from TRBV19 and TRBJ2-5; 8 bases line up with TRBD1. The J call may be mistaken, given a closer DNA end match to TRBJ2-7. Germline V gives CDR1 LNHDA, CDR2 SQIVND (reference sequence). The CDR3 spans 16 residues. The CDR3 sequence is CASSIGLGQAAYEQYF. The CDR3 coding sequence is TGTGCCAGTAGTATAGGCCTGGGACAGGCCGCCTACGAGCAGTACTTC.